Presented here are 28 T cell receptor beta chains from one specimen sequenced in a study of T cells in Graves' hyperthyroidism and ophthalmopathy. RNA transcripts gave rise to amplified TCR beta CDR3 regions. With the HTBI primer set, the TCR CDR3 went through a first round of RT-PCR. TCRdb reprocessed the multiplex PCR reads with MiXCR, giving one entry per CDR3 protein. The sample lists around 700,000 distinct CDR3 sequences; around 19% were seen once. Material for sequencing was blood. The receptors were sampled from a woman between 50 and 59 years old with Graves' hyperthyroidism that later progressed to Graves' ophthalmopathy.

This clonotype was observed many times. This sequence joins TRBV18 and TRBJ1-5; 7 positions match TRBD1. CDR3 length: 15 residues. Germline V lookup: CDR1 KGHSH, CDR2 LQKENI. The junction had 7 bases not matched to a gene; V was cut back by 6 bases and J by 2 bases. The CDR3 nucleotides are TGTGCCAGCTCTCCGGACAGGACCGGCAATCAGCCCCAGCATTTT. Translating it yields CASSPDRTGNQPQHF.

This chain links TRBV5-4 with TRBJ1-6; D is perhaps TRBD1 (5 bases). The CDR3 is made up of 17 amino acids. Germline V gene lookup returns CDR1 SGHNT and CDR2 YYREEE (reference sequence). V was pared by 4 bases and J by 6 bases, with 20 bases between. The CDR3 DNA reads as TGTGCCAGCAGCCAAGATCGGCAGGGCACTATTAATTCACCCCTCCACTTT. Translation: CASSQDRQGTINSPLHF.

In this sample, this clonotype turned up many times. This rearrangement joins TRBV12-3 or TRBV12-4 to TRBJ1-2; 9 nucleotides line up with TRBD1. V was pared by 5 bases and J by 5 bases, with 6 bases of the junction left unmatched. This CDR3 spans 14 amino acids. The CDR3 DNA reads TGTGCCAGCAGTCCCGGGACAGGGTTATATGGCTACACCTTC. Translating it yields CASSPGTGLYGYTF.

At least ten counts were recorded for this clonotype. The CDR3 coding sequence is TGCAGTGCTGCCAGGGACGGAAGCTCCTACGAGCAGTACTTC. Its protein is CSAARDGSSYEQYF. The chain combines TRBV20-1 with TRBJ2-7; either TRBD1 or TRBD2 may supply D (5 bases each). Between the trimmed V and J ends, which lost 5 bases and 0 bases, there was a span of 14 bases. This CDR3 has 14 amino acids. In germline, CDR1 is DFQATT, CDR2 SNEGSKA (reference sequence).

The table lists this clonotype with a few counts. The V call is TRBV6-1, the J call TRBJ2-1; D is undetermined. Looked up from germline, CDR1 is MNHNS and CDR2 is SASEGT. Trimming removed 4 bases from V and 8 bases from J, with 21 bases in between. The CDR3 covers 16 residues. This CDR3 reads CASSGALELVVDEQFF. The CDR3 DNA sequence: TGTGCCAGCAGTGGTGCCCTCGAGCTTGTTGTGGATGAGCAGTTCTTC.

This chain joins TRBV9 and TRBJ2-1, with a tentative D call TRBD2 (6 bases). The V end was cut by 0 bases, the J end by 1 base, with 8 bases between. Per germline, CDR1 SGDLS and CDR2 YYNGEE. The length of the CDR3 is 15 residues. The CDR3 spells CASSVEAGSYNEQFF. CDR3 nucleotide sequence: TGTGCCAGCAGCGTAGAGGCGGGGTCCTACAATGAGCAGTTCTTC.

The chain is built from TRBV6-1 and TRBJ1-1; D not certain. CDR3 length: 14 amino acids. V dropped 5 bases and J dropped 1 base, with 11 bases sitting between them. Germline CDR1 reads MNHNS; CDR2 reads SASEGT. CDR3 region: CASSWGSGNTEAFF. DNA for the CDR3: TGTGCCAGCAGTTGGGGTTCAGGGAACACTGAAGCTTTCTTT.

The genes are TRBV27 and TRBJ2-6; D perhaps matches TRBD1 (5 bases). Trimming stripped 6 bases from V and 3 bases from J, with 12 bases between. Per germline, CDR1 MNHEY and CDR2 SMNVEV (reference sequence). The CDR3 extends over 15 amino acids. The CDR3 DNA reads TGTGCCAGCAGACGAGACAGCGTTGGGGCCAACGTCCTGACTTTC. Amino acid sequence: CASRRDSVGANVLTF.

This clonotype was picked up many times. The chain links TRBV6-1 to TRBJ1-2; D is possibly TRBD1 (6 bases). Trimming left V 6 bases short and J 0 bases short, with 14 bases between. The germline V gene encodes CDR1 MNHNS and CDR2 SASEGT. This CDR3 comprises 15 residues. The DNA of the CDR3 is TGTGCCAGCAGCAGATGGACAGAAGCTAACTATGGCTACACCTTC. Its translation: CASSRWTEANYGYTF.

The chain joins TRBV10-1 to TRBJ2-3, with TRBD2 as a possible D gene (5 bases). The CDR3 totals 13 residues. The germline CDR1 and CDR2 sequences are WNHNN and SYGVQD (reference sequence). Trimming stripped 6 bases from V and 4 bases from J, with 11 bases between. CDR3 in DNA: TGCGCCAGCAGCGAGATGGGAGCAGATACGCAGTATTTT. Its protein is CASSEMGADTQYF.

The chain uses TRBV28 and TRBJ1-5; TRBD1 might be the D (5 bases). CDR3 size: 15 residues. Trimming shortened V by 3 bases and J by 3 bases, and 12 bases separated the two germline ends. Germline V CDR1 and CDR2: MDHEN, SYDVKM. The CDR3 loop reads CASSLGGDNNQPQHF. CDR3 bases: TGTGCCAGCAGTTTGGGGGGTGACAACAATCAGCCCCAGCATTTT.

The chain is built from TRBV20-1 and TRBJ1-5; no firm D call. The CDR3 has 14 amino acids. The germline CDR1 and CDR2 sequences are DFQATT and SNEGSKA (reference sequence). V lost 2 bases, J lost 0 bases, and 8 bases lay in between. The CDR3 coding sequence is TGCAGTGCTAGACATGCGGTTAGCAATCAGCCCCAGCATTTT. It codes for CSARHAVSNQPQHF.

This clonotype appeared many times. This chain links TRBV6-1 with TRBJ1-2; 10 positions match TRBD1. The germline V gene has CDR1 MNHNS and CDR2 SASEGT. The CDR3 runs to 17 residues. Trimming took 3 bases from V and 2 from J; bases not matched to a gene: 9. The CDR3 loop is CASSEWDRGIGNYGYTF. CDR3 DNA: TGTGCCAGCAGTGAGTGGGACAGGGGTATAGGCAACTATGGCTACACCTTC.

This clonotype was detected many times. The V gene is TRBV11-2, the J gene TRBJ1-3, with TRBD1 matching 7 bases. In germline, CDR1 is SGHAT, CDR2 FQNNGV. J gave up 4 bases and V 5 bases, and 5 bases lay outside the gene matches. This CDR3 spans 14 amino acids. The CDR3 reads CASSTGVSGNTIYF. CDR3 DNA: TGTGCCAGCAGCACAGGGGTATCCGGAAACACCATATATTTT.

In its sample, this clonotype was seen a few times. The chain joins TRBV5-4 to TRBJ1-2; D ambiguous. This CDR3 comprises 14 residues. Trimming cost V 1 base and J 4 bases, with 11 bases left between them. Germline V CDR1 and CDR2: SGHNT, YYREEE (reference sequence). This CDR3 reads CASSLNVISYGYTF. The CDR3 DNA reads TGTGCCAGCAGCTTGAATGTAATTTCCTATGGCTACACCTTC.

The genes are TRBV5-6 and TRBJ1-1; D is ambiguous. Germline loops: CDR1 SGHDT, CDR2 YYEEEE. CDR3 length equals 15 residues. Trimming removed 2 bases from V and 4 bases from J, with 15 bases in between. The chain's CDR3 is CASSLGARDGTEAFF. CDR3 nucleotide sequence: TGTGCCAGCAGCTTAGGAGCCCGGGATGGCACTGAAGCTTTCTTT.

This clonotype was seen many times. The rearrangement uses TRBV6-5 and TRBJ1-1; D ambiguous. The CDR3 is 11 amino acids. The V end lost 2 bases, the J end lost 6 bases, and 4 bases lay between the germline ends. Per the germline V gene, CDR1 is MNHEY and CDR2 is SVGAGI. In DNA, the CDR3 is TGTGCCAGCAGTTACGGCCCTGAAGCTTTCTTT. It specifies CASSYGPEAFF.

The rearrangement uses TRBV9 and TRBJ2-1; D possibly matches TRBD1 or TRBD2 (7 bases each). The germline gives CDR1 SGDLS, CDR2 YYNGEE. The CDR3 consists of 16 residues. Trimming cost V 0 bases and J 7 bases, with 17 bases left between them. CDR3 nucleotide sequence: TGTGCCAGCAGCGTAGGGGAGGGGGCTTTAAGTAATGAGCAGTTCTTC. Protein product: CASSVGEGALSNEQFF.

This clonotype has a count of ten or more. This rearrangement joins TRBV30 to TRBJ1-1, with TRBD1 as a possible D gene (5 bases). V was pared by 1 base and J by 10 bases, with 10 bases between. Germline V lookup: CDR1 GTSNPN, CDR2 SVGIG (reference sequence). This CDR3 has 11 residues. DNA of the CDR3: TGTGCCTGGAGTGCCAGGGAGGTAGCTTTCTTT. Encoded protein: CAWSAREVAFF.

In its sample, this clonotype was seen a few times. The CDR3, as DNA: TGTGCCAGCAGAACAGGAGTTCGGCAGCCCCAGCATTTT. This sequence encodes CASRTGVRQPQHF. The V and J genes are TRBV27 and TRBJ1-5; the D gene is possibly TRBD1 (5 bases). CDR1 and CDR2 from the germline V gene are MNHEY and SMNVEV (reference sequence). The CDR3 totals 13 residues. The V end lost 6 bases, the J end lost 7 bases, and 13 bases lay between the germline ends.

This clonotype was counted between two and nine times. The CDR3 DNA follows: TGTGCCAGCTCACCAGGCCAGCCCCCAGGGACCCAGTACTTC. Translation: CASSPGQPPGTQYF. The chain recombines TRBV18 with TRBJ2-5; D call uncertain. The V end was cut by 2 bases, the J end by 7 bases, with 14 bases between. The CDR3 spans 14 residues. Looked up from germline, CDR1 is KGHSH and CDR2 is LQKENI.

This clonotype showed up just a few times. The genes are TRBV6-2 or TRBV6-3 and TRBJ2-1, with 7 nucleotides matching TRBD1. The V gene's germline CDR1 is MNHEY and CDR2 SVGEGT. The junction had 9 bases not matched to a gene; V was cut back by 6 bases and J by 7 bases. The CDR3 is 14 amino acids. The DNA of the CDR3 is TGTGCCAGCAGAGCCGGGACAGAGTTTAATGAGCAGTTCTTC. It specifies CASRAGTEFNEQFF.

The sample holds a few counts of this clonotype. Written as DNA, the CDR3 is TGTGCCAGTAGTATTCGAAGGAGCTTCGATGAAAAACTGTTTTTT. It translates to CASSIRRSFDEKLFF. The chain links TRBV19 to TRBJ1-4, with D unclear. CDR3 length equals 15 residues. Germline V gives CDR1 LNHDA, CDR2 SQIVND (reference sequence). Deletions cut 3 bases from V and 6 bases from J, with 14 bases between.

Many counts were recorded for this clonotype. This chain uses TRBV2 with TRBJ1-6; D gene uncertain. The CDR3 runs to 16 residues. V was cut by 2 bases and J by 1 base, with 9 bases left in between. CDR1 and CDR2 from the germline V gene are SNHLY and FYNNEI. The CDR3 DNA is TGTGCCAGCAGTGAATTTGGCAGATCCTATAATTCACCCCTCCACTTT. It translates to CASSEFGRSYNSPLHF.

This clonotype was seen ten or more times. This sequence joins TRBV11-1 and TRBJ2-1, with D tentatively TRBD1 or TRBD2 (6 bases each). Trimming took 2 bases from V and 8 from J, leaving 16 bases between them. Germline V gives CDR1 SGHAT, CDR2 FQDESV (reference sequence). CDR3 length: 15 amino acids. The DNA of the CDR3 is TGTGCCAGCAGCTTATGGACGGGGGCTATAGATGAGCAGTTCTTC. This codes for CASSLWTGAIDEQFF.

This clonotype was observed many times. V and J are TRBV5-1 and TRBJ1-1; D gene unclear. The CDR3 is made up of 13 amino acids. V was shortened by 4 bases and J by 4 bases, with 11 bases between the two germline ends. Germline values: CDR1 SGHRS, CDR2 YFSETQ. The CDR3 protein is CASSGSEVTEAFF. For the CDR3, the DNA is TGCGCCAGCAGCGGTTCTGAAGTCACTGAAGCTTTCTTT.

The chain couples TRBV4-1 to TRBJ2-5; D is possibly TRBD2 (5 bases). Germline V gene sequence: CDR1 MGHRA, CDR2 YSYEKL. The CDR3 sequence is 15 residues long. The ends were cut back, 1 base at V and 2 bases at J, with 11 bases in the middle. CDR3 sequence: CASSQVWTPQETQYF. The CDR3 nucleotides are TGCGCCAGCAGCCAAGTGTGGACTCCTCAAGAGACCCAGTACTTC.

The chain couples TRBV6-1 to TRBJ1-5; a possible D gene is TRBD1 (5 bases). CDR1 and CDR2 from the germline V gene are MNHNS and SASEGT. This CDR3 has 15 residues. Trimming left V 5 bases short and J 4 bases short, with 15 bases between. The CDR3 nucleotides read TGTGCCAGCAGTAGAGTGGGGACGGTTAATCAGCCCCAGCATTTT. It specifies CASSRVGTVNQPQHF.